These 3 T cell receptor beta chains came from one sample sequenced in a study of cytomegalovirus exposure and HLA in healthy donors. PCR was performed using 60 Vbeta and 13 Jbeta primers. Libraries were prepared by immunoSEQ multiplex PCR; TCRdb keeps only in-frame clonotypes and omits some of them. The data show about 200,000 clones, with approximately 86% seen just once and more than 0.25% held by the top ten. Sequenced: PBMCs. The source is a young woman in good health and CMV-seronegative.

This chain uses TRBV14 with TRBJ2-1; no reliable D call. The CDR3 extends over 14 amino acids. V lost 4 bases to trimming and J lost 5 bases, with 12 bases between them. Germline-derived CDR1 and CDR2 are SGHDN and FVKESK. The CDR3 protein is CASSLLDSDNEQFF. DNA for the CDR3: TGTGCCAGCAGCCTCCTTGACTCGGACAATGAGCAGTTCTTC.

This clone was found once. J is TRBJ2-7 and V is TRBV20-1; D not resolved. CDR3 length: 11 residues. CDR1 is DFQATT, CDR2 SNEGSKA, per germline (reference sequence). Between the trimmed V and J ends, which lost 6 bases and 1 base, there was a span of 7 bases. The DNA of the CDR3 is TGCAGTGCCCTATCTTCCTACGAGCAGTACTTC. This gives the protein CSALSSYEQYF.

This clone is a singleton in its sample. This sequence joins TRBV27 and TRBJ2-5, with 8 bases lining up with TRBD1. The CDR3 extends over 15 amino acids. Trimming took 5 bases from V and 5 from J; bases not matched to a gene: 10. Germline assignment: CDR1 MNHEY and CDR2 SMNVEV (reference sequence). CDR3 loop: CASSPRTGIGETQYF. The CDR3 DNA reads TGTGCCAGCAGTCCAAGGACAGGGATCGGCGAGACCCAGTACTTC.